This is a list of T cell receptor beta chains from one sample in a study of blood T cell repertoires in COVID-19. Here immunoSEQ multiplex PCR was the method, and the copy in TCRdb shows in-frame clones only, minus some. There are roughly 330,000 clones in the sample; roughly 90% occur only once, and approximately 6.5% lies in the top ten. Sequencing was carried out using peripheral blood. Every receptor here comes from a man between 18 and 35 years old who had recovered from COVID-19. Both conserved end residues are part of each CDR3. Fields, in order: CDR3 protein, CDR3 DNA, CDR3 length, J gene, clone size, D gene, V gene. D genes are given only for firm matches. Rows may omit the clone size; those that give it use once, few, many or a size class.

CDR3: CASTSSGQSEAFF
DNA: TGCGCCAGCACCAGCTCCGGACAGAGTGAAGCTTTCTTT
length: 13
J: TRBJ1-1
size: few
D: NA
V: TRBV5-1

CDR3: CASSGGGGVGQETQYF
DNA: TGTGCCAGCAGTGGGGGAGGTGGGGTCGGGCAAGAGACCCAGTACTTC
length: 16
J: TRBJ2-5
size: NA
D: NA
V: TRBV6-1

CDR3: CASSQGTSSLSGYTF
DNA: TGTGCCAGCAGCCAAGGGACAAGTTCCCTATCTGGCTACACCTTC
length: 15
J: TRBJ1-2
size: NA
D: NA
V: TRBV3-1/TRBV3-2

CDR3: CASSPGQENSPLHF
DNA: TGTGCCAGCTCACCCGGACAGGAGAATTCACCCCTCCACTTT
length: 14
J: TRBJ1-6
size: NA
D: TRBD1
V: TRBV18

CDR3: CASSIGDRGYNEQFF
DNA: TGTGCCAGTAGTATTGGAGACAGGGGCTACAATGAGCAGTTCTTC
length: 15
J: TRBJ2-1
size: NA
D: TRBD1
V: TRBV19

CDR3: CASSQVFPSTGELFF
DNA: TGCGCCAGCAGCCAAGTCTTCCCGAGCACCGGGGAGCTGTTTTTT
length: 15
J: TRBJ2-2
size: NA
D: NA
V: TRBV4-3

CDR3: CASSRNRVTTREQYF
DNA: TGTGCCAGCAGCCGGAACAGGGTTACTACGAGGGAGCAGTACTTC
length: 15
J: TRBJ2-7
size: NA
D: NA
V: TRBV3-1/TRBV3-2

CDR3: CASSVVASGSRYNEQFF
DNA: TGTGCCAGCAGCGTAGTGGCTAGCGGGAGCCGGTACAATGAGCAGTTCTTC
length: 17
J: TRBJ2-1
size: NA
D: TRBD2
V: TRBV9

CDR3: CASTLRGTGKGTEAFF
DNA: TGTGCCAGCACCCTCCGGGGGACAGGGAAGGGGACTGAAGCTTTCTTT
length: 16
J: TRBJ1-1
size: NA
D: TRBD1
V: TRBV27

CDR3: CASSPRAGFQETQYF
DNA: TGTGCCAGCTCACCACGCGCGGGGTTCCAAGAGACCCAGTACTTC
length: 15
J: TRBJ2-5
size: NA
D: NA
V: TRBV18

CDR3: CASSLGQGRGYTF
DNA: TGTGCCAGCAGCTTGGGACAGGGACGGGGCTACACCTTC
length: 13
J: TRBJ1-2
size: NA
D: TRBD1
V: TRBV5-4

CDR3: CASSQGTGAAEKLFF
DNA: TGTGCCAGCAGCCAAGGGACAGGGGCAGCTGAAAAACTGTTTTTT
length: 15
J: TRBJ1-4
size: NA
D: TRBD1
V: TRBV3-1/TRBV3-2

CDR3: CASIMNTEAFF
DNA: TGTGCCAGTATTATGAACACTGAAGCTTTCTTT
length: 11
J: TRBJ1-1
size: NA
D: NA
V: TRBV2

CDR3: CASSVEPRYEQYF
DNA: TGTGCCAGCAGCGTGGAACCGCGCTACGAGCAGTACTTC
length: 13
J: TRBJ2-7
size: NA
D: NA
V: TRBV5-4

CDR3: CASSPSGGADTEAFF
DNA: TGTGCCAGTAGTCCCTCGGGGGGGGCGGACACTGAAGCTTTCTTT
length: 15
J: TRBJ1-1
size: NA
D: NA
V: TRBV19

CDR3: CASSLEVRGQSEQYF
DNA: TGCGCCAGCAGCTTGGAGGTCAGGGGGCAGTCCGAGCAGTACTTC
length: 15
J: TRBJ2-7
size: NA
D: TRBD1
V: TRBV5-1

CDR3: CASSRGGHEQYF
DNA: TGTGCCAGCAGCCGCGGGGGCCACGAGCAGTACTTC
length: 12
J: TRBJ2-7
size: NA
D: NA
V: TRBV7-6

CDR3: CASSVATSGTGAYTEAFF
DNA: TGTGCCAGCAGCGTAGCGACGAGCGGGACAGGGGCGTACACTGAAGCTTTCTTT
length: 18
J: TRBJ1-1
size: few
D: TRBD1
V: TRBV9

CDR3: CASSPQGDGTEAFF
DNA: TGTGCCAGCAGCCCACAGGGGGACGGCACTGAAGCTTTCTTT
length: 14
J: TRBJ1-1
size: NA
D: TRBD1
V: TRBV9

CDR3: CASRERDVIDEQFF
DNA: TGCGCCAGCAGAGAGCGGGACGTCATAGATGAGCAGTTCTTC
length: 14
J: TRBJ2-1
size: NA
D: TRBD2
V: TRBV5-1

CDR3: CASSPGGLAGFSEQFF
DNA: TGTGCCAGCAGCCCCGGGGGACTAGCGGGGTTTAGTGAGCAGTTCTTC
length: 16
J: TRBJ2-1
size: NA
D: TRBD2
V: TRBV2

CDR3: CASSPFPVGYTEAFF
DNA: TGTGCCAGCAGCCCCTTCCCGGTCGGGTACACTGAAGCTTTCTTT
length: 15
J: TRBJ1-1
size: NA
D: NA
V: TRBV7-2

CDR3: CASRLANRYSSNTEAFF
DNA: TGTGCAAGTCGCTTAGCGAATCGGTACAGCTCGAACACTGAAGCTTTCTTT
length: 17
J: TRBJ1-1
size: NA
D: NA
V: TRBV12-2

CDR3: CASSWDREVEKLFF
DNA: TGTGCCAGCAGCTGGGACAGGGAAGTTGAAAAACTGTTTTTT
length: 14
J: TRBJ1-4
size: once
D: TRBD1
V: TRBV2

CDR3: CASSPREGSLNYGYTF
DNA: TGCGCCAGCAGCCCCCGAGAGGGATCCCTTAACTATGGCTACACCTTC
length: 16
J: TRBJ1-2
size: few
D: NA
V: TRBV5-1

CDR3: CASSPPGITEAFF
DNA: TGTGCCAGCTCACCTCCAGGGATTACTGAAGCTTTCTTT
length: 13
J: TRBJ1-1
size: NA
D: NA
V: TRBV18

CDR3: CASSLQGASNQPQHF
DNA: TGTGCCAGCAGCTTACAGGGGGCAAGCAATCAGCCCCAGCATTTT
length: 15
J: TRBJ1-5
size: NA
D: TRBD1
V: TRBV2

CDR3: CASSTDRFTEAFF
DNA: TGTGCCAGCAGCACGGACAGATTCACTGAAGCTTTCTTT
length: 13
J: TRBJ1-1
size: NA
D: NA
V: TRBV5-4

CDR3: CASRAGTGDNEQFF
DNA: TGTGCCAGCAGGGCCGGGACAGGGGACAATGAGCAGTTCTTC
length: 14
J: TRBJ2-1
size: NA
D: TRBD1
V: TRBV2

CDR3: CSAVTDYEQYF
DNA: TGCAGTGCCGTCACAGACTACGAGCAGTACTTC
length: 11
J: TRBJ2-7
size: NA
D: NA
V: TRBV20-1

CDR3: CASSLSPAIGNTEAFF
DNA: TGCGCCAGCAGCTTATCGCCCGCAATCGGGAACACTGAAGCTTTCTTT
length: 16
J: TRBJ1-1
size: NA
D: NA
V: TRBV5-1

CDR3: CSVEEGNTEAFF
DNA: TGCAGCGTTGAGGAGGGGAACACTGAAGCTTTCTTT
length: 12
J: TRBJ1-1
size: NA
D: NA
V: TRBV29-1

CDR3: CASSPAGNEQYF
DNA: TGTGCCAGCTCACCAGCCGGGAACGAGCAGTACTTC
length: 12
J: TRBJ2-7
size: NA
D: NA
V: TRBV18

CDR3: CASSPGTEEETQYF
DNA: TGTGCCAGCTCACCTGGGACTGAGGAAGAGACCCAGTACTTC
length: 14
J: TRBJ2-5
size: NA
D: NA
V: TRBV18

CDR3: CAINPGTGGYEQYF
DNA: TGTGCCATCAATCCCGGGACAGGGGGCTACGAGCAGTACTTC
length: 14
J: TRBJ2-7
size: NA
D: TRBD1
V: TRBV10-3

CDR3: CATIPDRVGTEAFF
DNA: TGTGCCACCATACCGGACAGGGTAGGCACTGAAGCTTTCTTT
length: 14
J: TRBJ1-1
size: NA
D: TRBD1
V: TRBV10-3

CDR3: CASSQTGVGFQPQHF
DNA: TGTGCCAGCAGTCAGACAGGGGTGGGTTTCCAGCCCCAGCATTTT
length: 15
J: TRBJ1-5
size: NA
D: TRBD1
V: TRBV7-2

CDR3: CASSSGTSGKNEQYF
DNA: TGTGCCAGCAGTTCAGGGACTAGCGGGAAGAACGAGCAGTACTTC
length: 15
J: TRBJ2-7
size: NA
D: TRBD2
V: TRBV27

CDR3: CASSVGTGGQPQHF
DNA: TGTGCCAGCAGCGTAGGGACAGGGGGTCAGCCCCAGCATTTT
length: 14
J: TRBJ1-5
size: NA
D: TRBD1
V: TRBV9

CDR3: CASSLTGVQYF
DNA: TGTGCCAGCAGTTTAACGGGAGTGCAGTACTTC
length: 11
J: TRBJ2-7
size: NA
D: NA
V: TRBV12-3/TRBV12-4

CDR3: CASSFEGYGYTF
DNA: TGTGCCAGCAGCTTCGAGGGATATGGCTACACCTTC
length: 12
J: TRBJ1-2
size: NA
D: NA
V: TRBV7-9

CDR3: CASSTREITGNTIYF
DNA: TGTGCCAGCAGCACCCGGGAGATTACTGGAAACACCATATATTTT
length: 15
J: TRBJ1-3
size: once
D: NA
V: TRBV3-1/TRBV3-2

CDR3: CASSVYPTGSGTNEKLFF
DNA: TGTGCCAGCAGTGTCTACCCTACAGGGTCGGGAACTAATGAAAAACTGTTTTTT
length: 18
J: TRBJ1-4
size: NA
D: NA
V: TRBV27

CDR3: CASSISGNQPQHF
DNA: TGTGCCAGTAGTATAAGCGGCAATCAGCCCCAGCATTTT
length: 13
J: TRBJ1-5
size: NA
D: NA
V: TRBV19

CDR3: CAWRGDLPEAFF
DNA: TGTGCCTGGAGGGGGGACTTGCCTGAAGCTTTCTTT
length: 12
J: TRBJ1-1
size: NA
D: NA
V: TRBV30

CDR3: CASSENRAREKLFF
DNA: TGTGCCAGCAGTGAAAACAGGGCGAGGGAAAAACTGTTTTTT
length: 14
J: TRBJ1-4
size: NA
D: NA
V: TRBV6-1

CDR3: CASSKGHPTPSYEQYF
DNA: TGTGCCAGCAGCAAAGGTCACCCTACCCCCTCCTACGAGCAGTACTTC
length: 16
J: TRBJ2-7
size: NA
D: NA
V: TRBV21-1

CDR3: CASSISGNYYEQYF
DNA: TGTGCCAGTAGTATTTCGGGGAACTACTACGAGCAGTACTTC
length: 14
J: TRBJ2-7
size: NA
D: NA
V: TRBV19

CDR3: CASSLAVVAGGLDTQYF
DNA: TGTGCCAGCAGCTTGGCCGTGGTAGCGGGAGGACTAGATACGCAGTATTTT
length: 17
J: TRBJ2-3
size: NA
D: TRBD2
V: TRBV5-6

CDR3: CASSRDRGFSEKLFF
DNA: TGTGCCAGCAGCCGGGACAGGGGTTTTAGTGAAAAACTGTTTTTT
length: 15
J: TRBJ1-4
size: once
D: TRBD1
V: TRBV7-9

CDR3: CASSQLAGVTDIQYF
DNA: TGTGCCAGCAGTCAACTAGCGGGAGTTACGGACATTCAGTACTTC
length: 15
J: TRBJ2-4
size: NA
D: TRBD2
V: TRBV3-1/TRBV3-2

CDR3: CASSQGSGLGGEQFF
DNA: TGTGCCAGCAGCCAAGGCTCGGGGTTGGGAGGAGAGCAGTTCTTC
length: 15
J: TRBJ2-1
size: NA
D: NA
V: TRBV3-1/TRBV3-2

CDR3: CAISKTGEDSPLHF
DNA: TGTGCCATCAGCAAGACAGGGGAGGATTCACCCCTCCACTTT
length: 14
J: TRBJ1-6
size: NA
D: TRBD1
V: TRBV10-3

CDR3: CASSVGGTSGSYEQYF
DNA: TGTGCCAGCAGCGTAGGGGGGACTAGCGGATCCTACGAGCAGTACTTC
length: 16
J: TRBJ2-7
size: NA
D: TRBD2
V: TRBV9

CDR3: CASSQSRFSYEQYF
DNA: TGTGCCAGCAGCCAATCACGGTTCTCCTACGAGCAGTACTTC
length: 14
J: TRBJ2-7
size: NA
D: NA
V: TRBV14

CDR3: CASSYSSSNYGYTF
DNA: TGTGCCAGCAGTTACTCGTCGAGTAACTATGGCTACACCTTC
length: 14
J: TRBJ1-2
size: NA
D: NA
V: TRBV6-5

CDR3: CSGWRAGNEQFF
DNA: TGCAGCGGTTGGCGGGCGGGGAATGAGCAGTTCTTC
length: 12
J: TRBJ2-1
size: NA
D: NA
V: TRBV29-1

CDR3: CASSPQGQGVPEAFF
DNA: TGTGCCAGCAGTCCCCAAGGGCAGGGGGTTCCTGAAGCTTTCTTT
length: 15
J: TRBJ1-1
size: NA
D: TRBD1
V: TRBV27

CDR3: CASSFAGQGAWNEQFF
DNA: TGTGCCAGCAGCTTTGCTGGACAGGGGGCATGGAATGAGCAGTTCTTC
length: 16
J: TRBJ2-1
size: NA
D: TRBD1
V: TRBV7-9